The clone carrying this T cell receptor beta chain was seen ten or more times. Within Nashville, Tennessee resided all donors, each a Caucasian adult. The unsorted samples took tens of millions of PBMCs to get genomic DNA. The data originate from a study of shared clonotypes between healthy human individuals. Background on the study: The study drew on a couple of women and a few men aged 18 to 49 as donors.

Approximately 29,000 T cell genomes, or around 330 ng DNA, went into replicate PCRs of unsorted PBMC. Measured with immunoSEQ multiplex PCR; TCRdb has only the in-frame clones, and not every one. The sample includes some 92,000 clones, approximately 51% of them seen just once. CDR1 and CDR2 (germline): MNHEY, SVGAGI. The CDR3 is 15 amino acids. With 5 bases clipped from V and 3 bases from J, the junction kept 6 bases outside the gene matches. This chain connects TRBV6-5 to TRBJ2-7, with TRBD1 identical over 11 bases. The receptor was derived from a woman in her thirties or forties in good health. Some clones in this sample may be carry-over from other donors' samples. The specimen sequenced was PBMCs. CDR3 DNA sequence: TGTGCCAGCAGTCGACAGGGACAGGGGGGCTACGAGCAGTACTTC. The encoded protein is CASSRQGQGGYEQYF.